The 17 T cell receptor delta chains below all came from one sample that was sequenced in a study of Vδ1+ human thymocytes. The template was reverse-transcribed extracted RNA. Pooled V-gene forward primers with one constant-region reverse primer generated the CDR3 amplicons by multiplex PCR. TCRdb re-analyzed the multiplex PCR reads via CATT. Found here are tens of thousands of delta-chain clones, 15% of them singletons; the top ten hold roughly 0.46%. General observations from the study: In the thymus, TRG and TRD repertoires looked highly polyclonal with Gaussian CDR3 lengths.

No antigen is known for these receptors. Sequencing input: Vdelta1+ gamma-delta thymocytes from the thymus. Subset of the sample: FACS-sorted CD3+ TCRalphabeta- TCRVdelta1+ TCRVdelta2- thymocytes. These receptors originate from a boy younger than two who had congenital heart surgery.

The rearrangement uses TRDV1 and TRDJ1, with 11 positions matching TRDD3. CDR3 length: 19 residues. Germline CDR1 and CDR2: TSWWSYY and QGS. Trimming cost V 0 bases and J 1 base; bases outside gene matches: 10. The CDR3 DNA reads TGTGCTCTTGGGGAACTAGGCCTACTGGGGGATAAGAGCACCGATAAACTCATCTTT. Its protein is CALGELGLLGDKSTDKLIF.

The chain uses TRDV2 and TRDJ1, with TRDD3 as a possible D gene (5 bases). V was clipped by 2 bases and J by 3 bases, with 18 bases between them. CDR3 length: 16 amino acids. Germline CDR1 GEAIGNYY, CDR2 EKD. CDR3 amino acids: CACDMGYWILSDKLIF. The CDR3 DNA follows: TGTGCCTGTGACATGGGGTACTGGATTTTGTCCGATAAACTCATCTTT.

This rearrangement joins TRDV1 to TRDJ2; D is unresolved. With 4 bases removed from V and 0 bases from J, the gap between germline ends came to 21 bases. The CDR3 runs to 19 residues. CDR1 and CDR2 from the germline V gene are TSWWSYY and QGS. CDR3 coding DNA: TGTGCTCTTGGGGTCTGTAGGGACTACAGATTCGCTTTGACAGCACAACTCTTCTTT. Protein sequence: CALGVCRDYRFALTAQLFF.

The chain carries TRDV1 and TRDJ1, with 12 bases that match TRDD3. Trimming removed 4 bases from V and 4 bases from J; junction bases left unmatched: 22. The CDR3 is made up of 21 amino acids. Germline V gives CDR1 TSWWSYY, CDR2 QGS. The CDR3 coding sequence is TGTGCTCTTGGGGGCTTTCCTACGTTCCTATACTGGGGGATACTTAACGATAAACTCATCTTT. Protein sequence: CALGGFPTFLYWGILNDKLIF.

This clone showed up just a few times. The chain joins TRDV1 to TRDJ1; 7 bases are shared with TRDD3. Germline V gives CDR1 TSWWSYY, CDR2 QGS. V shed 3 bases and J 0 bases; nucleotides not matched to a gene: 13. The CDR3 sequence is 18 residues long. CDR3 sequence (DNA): TGTGCTCTTGGGGATTTATACGCCTGGGGGGCCTACACCGATAAACTCATCTTT. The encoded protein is CALGDLYAWGAYTDKLIF.

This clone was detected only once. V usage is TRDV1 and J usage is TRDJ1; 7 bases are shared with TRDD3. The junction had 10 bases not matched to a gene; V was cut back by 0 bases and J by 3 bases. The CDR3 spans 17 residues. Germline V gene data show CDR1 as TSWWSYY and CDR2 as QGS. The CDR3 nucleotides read TGTGCTCTTGGGGAACTCCCTGATGGGGGGGATTCCGATAAACTCATCTTT. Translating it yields CALGELPDGGDSDKLIF.

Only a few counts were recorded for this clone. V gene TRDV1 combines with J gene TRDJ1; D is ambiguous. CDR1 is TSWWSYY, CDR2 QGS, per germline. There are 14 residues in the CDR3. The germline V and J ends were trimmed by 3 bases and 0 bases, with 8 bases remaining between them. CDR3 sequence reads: CALGDNNYTDKLIF. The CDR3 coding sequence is TGTGCTCTTGGGGACAATAACTACACCGATAAACTCATCTTT.

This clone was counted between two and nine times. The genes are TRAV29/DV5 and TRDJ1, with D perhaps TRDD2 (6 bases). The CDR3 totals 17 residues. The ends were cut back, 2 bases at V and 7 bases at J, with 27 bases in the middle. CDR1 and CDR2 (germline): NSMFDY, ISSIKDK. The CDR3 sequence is CAARLLLRRLARGKLIF. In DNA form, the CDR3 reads TGTGCAGCAAGGCTTCTCCTACGGCGACTGGCCAGGGGTAAACTCATCTTT.

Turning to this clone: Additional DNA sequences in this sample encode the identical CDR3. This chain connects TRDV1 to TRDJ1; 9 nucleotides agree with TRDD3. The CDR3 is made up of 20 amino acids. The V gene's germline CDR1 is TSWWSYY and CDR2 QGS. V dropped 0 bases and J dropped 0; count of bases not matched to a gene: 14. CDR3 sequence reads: CALGELPVWGIQSYTDKLIF. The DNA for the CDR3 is TGTGCTCTTGGGGAACTCCCCGTCTGGGGGATCCAGTCTTACACCGATAAACTCATCTTT.

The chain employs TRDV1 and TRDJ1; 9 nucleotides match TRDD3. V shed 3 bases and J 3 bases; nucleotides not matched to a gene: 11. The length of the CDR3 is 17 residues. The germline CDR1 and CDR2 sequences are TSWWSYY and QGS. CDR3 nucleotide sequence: TGTGCTCTTGGGGACCTACAGGGCTGGGGATACGCCGATAAACTCATCTTT. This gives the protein CALGDLQGWGYADKLIF.

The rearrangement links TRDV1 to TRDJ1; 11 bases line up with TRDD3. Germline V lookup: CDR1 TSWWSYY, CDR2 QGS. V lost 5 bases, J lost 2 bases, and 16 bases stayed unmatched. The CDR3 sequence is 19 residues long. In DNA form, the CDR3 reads TGTGCTCTTGGGACTCGATACGACTGGGGGATAGAGGGTACCGATAAACTCATCTTT. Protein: CALGTRYDWGIEGTDKLIF.

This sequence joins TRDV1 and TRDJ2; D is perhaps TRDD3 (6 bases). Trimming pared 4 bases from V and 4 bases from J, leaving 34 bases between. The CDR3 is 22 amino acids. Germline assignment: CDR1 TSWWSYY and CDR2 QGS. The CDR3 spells CALGVQVVPTMGGPGETAQLFF. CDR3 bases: TGTGCTCTTGGGGTCCAGGTCGTTCCCACCATGGGGGGCCCCGGGGAGACAGCACAACTCTTCTTT.

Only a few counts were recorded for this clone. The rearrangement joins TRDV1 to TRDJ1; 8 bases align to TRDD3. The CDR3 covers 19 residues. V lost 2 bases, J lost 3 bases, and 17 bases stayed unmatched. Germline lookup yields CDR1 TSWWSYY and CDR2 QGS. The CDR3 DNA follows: TGTGCTCTTGGGGAAGGGTCTTCCTGCCCATTACTGGGGGCCGATAAACTCATCTTT. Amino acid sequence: CALGEGSSCPLLGADKLIF.

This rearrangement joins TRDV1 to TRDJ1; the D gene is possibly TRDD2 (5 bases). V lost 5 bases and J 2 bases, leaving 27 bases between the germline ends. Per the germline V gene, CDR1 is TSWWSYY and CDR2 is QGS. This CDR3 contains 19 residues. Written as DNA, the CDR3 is TGTGCTCTTGGGAAACGCCCTACGCTCGTCCGGGGTACGACCGATAAACTCATCTTT. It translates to CALGKRPTLVRGTTDKLIF.

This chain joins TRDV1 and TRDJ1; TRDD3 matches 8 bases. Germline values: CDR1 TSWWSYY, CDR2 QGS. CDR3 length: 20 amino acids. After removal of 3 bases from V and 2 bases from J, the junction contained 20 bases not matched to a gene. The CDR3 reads CALGDPRHPYEVGDTDKLIF. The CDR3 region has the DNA TGTGCTCTTGGGGACCCCCGGCACCCCTACGAAGTGGGGGATACCGATAAACTCATCTTT.

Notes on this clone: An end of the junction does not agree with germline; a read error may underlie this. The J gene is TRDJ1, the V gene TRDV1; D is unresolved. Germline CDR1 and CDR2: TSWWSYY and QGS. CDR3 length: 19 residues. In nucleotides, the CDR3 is TGTGCTCTTGGCGAACGTCTCCGACCGAAGTACTCTCACACCGATAAACTCATCTTT. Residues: CALGERLRPKYSHTDKLIF.

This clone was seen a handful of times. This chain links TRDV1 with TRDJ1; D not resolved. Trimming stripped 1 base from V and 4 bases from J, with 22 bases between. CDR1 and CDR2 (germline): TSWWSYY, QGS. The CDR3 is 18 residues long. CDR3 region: CALGERARRARLYDKLIF. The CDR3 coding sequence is TGTGCTCTTGGGGAACGAGCCCGCCGTGCACGACTCTACGATAAACTCATCTTT.